This TCR beta chain was retrieved from a study of T cell repertoires in cytomegalovirus infection. As for the study in general: Recently described HLA-C-restricted plus well-studied HLA-B-restricted CMV epitopes were used. Regarding the study as a whole: HLA-C-restricted TCR beta clonotypes specific for CMV led the ex vivo response.

Germline V gene data show CDR1 as SGHTA and CDR2 as FQGNSA. This CDR3 has 15 amino acids. With 2 bases removed from V and 3 bases from J, the gap between germline ends came to 14 bases. Each CDR3 protein is one row after TCRdb ran MiXCR on the reads. The sample records about 570,000 distinct CDR3 sequences, about 39% being singletons. A remark on this clonotype: Its antigen is unknown.

This receptor was identified in a human donor in good health (CMV status not recorded). Some clones in this sample may be carry-over from other donors' samples. V and J are TRBV7-2 and TRBJ2-7; D perhaps matches TRBD1 (5 bases). The source was cultured PBMCs, collected from culture after CMV antigen stimulation. The CDR3 bases are TGTGCCAGCAGCTTAAGTCCAGGGTCGGGCTACGAGCAGTACTTC. This codes for CASSLSPGSGYEQYF.